The rows below give T cell receptor beta chains drawn from one sample of a study of technical replicates of blood from a few donors. The data were produced by immunoSEQ multiplex PCR, yet TCRdb's version contains in-frame clones alone and is incomplete. The table records about 85,000 clones, roughly 94% of them present only once. Sequenced: T cells isolated from PBMCs. All receptors derive from a human donor in good health. Each CDR3 is given with its conserved first and last residue. A D gene is named only where the DNA matches it firmly. Only some rows state a clone size, as once, few, many or a class for expanded clones.

TRBD1	TRBV27	once	TRBJ1-2	TGTGCCAGCAGCTCTTTCCCCAGGGGGATGGGGTATGGCTACACCTTC	CASSSFPRGMGYGYTF
TRBD2	TRBV19	NA	TRBJ2-7	TGTGCCAGTAGTACACCCAAGACTAGCGGGAGGGCCTACGAGCAGTACTTC	CASSTPKTSGRAYEQYF
TRBD1	TRBV11-3	NA	TRBJ1-1	TGTGCCAGCAGCTTCTTTGACAGGGTCACTGAAGCTTTCTTT	CASSFFDRVTEAFF
TRBD1	TRBV27	once	TRBJ2-1	TGTGCCAGCAGTTTAGAGGGGGCCAGATCCTACAATGAGCAGTTCTTC	CASSLEGARSYNEQFF
TRBD1	TRBV2	NA	TRBJ2-5	TGTGCCAGCAGTGGAGGGGGCCTGCTTCAAGAGACCCAGTACTTC	CASSGGGLLQETQYF
NA	TRBV5-1	NA	TRBJ2-2	TGCGCCAGCAGTTTATTGACAGACAACACCGGGGAGCTGTTTTTT	CASSLLTDNTGELFF
TRBD2	TRBV19	NA	TRBJ2-1	TGTGCCAGTAACAGCGGGAGCCTCAGCTCCTACAATGAGCAGTTCTTC	CASNSGSLSSYNEQFF
NA	TRBV6-5	NA	TRBJ2-1	TGTGCCAGCAGTTACGAGGCCAGTGGGTCCTGGGATGAGCAGTTCTTC	CASSYEASGSWDEQFF
TRBD1	TRBV6-6	NA	TRBJ1-1	TGTGCCAGCAGTCGAAGACAGGGGGACCGTATTGTTGAAGCTTTCTTT	CASSRRQGDRIVEAFF
NA	TRBV6-1	NA	TRBJ1-1	TGTGCCAGCAGTGAAATAATTTCGTTAGAAGCTTTCTTT	CASSEIISLEAFF
NA	TRBV5-8	NA	TRBJ2-7	TGTGCCAGCAGCTTCCCAGGGACCTACGAGCAGTACTTC	CASSFPGTYEQYF
NA	TRBV27	NA	TRBJ1-5	TGTGCCAGCAGTTTAGTCCCCGGGAGTCAGCCCCAGCATTTT	CASSLVPGSQPQHF
NA	TRBV5-1	once	TRBJ2-7	TGCGCCAGCAGCTTGAATAACAGAGCCTACGAGCAGTACTTC	CASSLNNRAYEQYF
NA	TRBV19	NA	TRBJ1-2	TGTGCCGACATGGGTGGCTACACCTTC	CADMGGYTF
NA	TRBV4-2	NA	TRBJ1-1	TGTGCCAGCAGCCAAGAGAGCTTCGACACTGAAGCTTTCTTT	CASSQESFDTEAFF
TRBD1	TRBV7-9	NA	TRBJ1-1	TGTGCCAGCAGCCGGGGACAGGGGGCTTTCTTT	CASSRGQGAFF
NA	TRBV6-5	NA	TRBJ2-7	TGTGCCAGCAATCAACTCCATCGGCAGGTCGACGAGCAGTACTTC	CASNQLHRQVDEQYF
NA	TRBV21-1	NA	TRBJ1-1	TGTGCCAGCAGTCTAACCCGGGACAGAACATTTTTGGGGAACACTGAAGCTTTCTTT	CASSLTRDRTFLGNTEAFF
NA	TRBV25-1	NA	TRBJ2-1	TGTGCCAGCAGTTTGAGCATAAATGAGCAGTTCTTC	CASSLSINEQFF
TRBD1	TRBV28	NA	TRBJ2-1	TGTGCCAGCACAGACGACAGGGGAATTTACAATGAGCAGTTCTTC	CASTDDRGIYNEQFF
NA	TRBV6-4	NA	TRBJ2-7	TGTGCCAGCAACAAACACCGGGACACCACTAGCGTAAGCTCCTACGAGCAGTACTTC	CASNKHRDTTSVSSYEQYF
TRBD1	TRBV5-6	NA	TRBJ2-5	TGTGCCAGCAGCCCTACTTTTGACAGGGTTGAAGAGACCCAGTACTTC	CASSPTFDRVEETQYF
NA	TRBV11-3	NA	TRBJ2-7	TGTGCCAGCAGCTTAAGAGCCTCCTACGAGCAGTACTTC	CASSLRASYEQYF
TRBD2	TRBV28	NA	TRBJ2-1	TGTGCCAGCAAGCGGGGTTACAATGAGCAGTTCTTC	CASKRGYNEQFF
NA	TRBV7-2	NA	TRBJ1-2	TGTGCCAGCAGCTTAGGAGCTCCAAAGTACTATGGCTACACCTTC	CASSLGAPKYYGYTF
NA	TRBV19	NA	TRBJ2-7	TGTGCTTCTTCGGGGTCCTACGAGCAGTACTTC	CASSGSYEQYF
TRBD2	TRBV27	NA	TRBJ2-7	TGTGCCAGCAGTCCTACAACGGGGGGGGGCGAGCAGTACTTC	CASSPTTGGGEQYF